The rows below give T cell receptor beta chains drawn from one sample of a study of blood T cells in healthy people across ages. One entry per CDR3 protein results from TCRdb running MiXCR on the 5' RACE reads. The data show approximately 670,000 distinct CDR3 sequences, approximately 40% seen once. Sequencing used blood. These receptor sequences come from a man at least 80 years old in good health. The CDR3 runs from the conserved cysteine through the conserved F or W. The D gene is left open where the match is weak. Expanded clones get a size class; other rows say once, few or many, or leave the size out.

>-|-|TRBJ1-2|TRBV20-1
TGCAGTGCTAGGGCTGCCGATTTTAACTATGGCTACACCTTC
CSARAADFNYGYTF
>-|few|TRBJ2-7|TRBV4-1
TGCGCCAGCAGCCTCCTAGACCTTACAAGCAATGAGCAGTACTTC
CASSLLDLTSNEQYF
>-|few|TRBJ2-7|TRBV6-5
TGTGCCAGCAGCCGGACGGTCCTAAGCTCCTACGAGCAGTACTTC
CASSRTVLSSYEQYF
>TRBD2|-|TRBJ2-1|TRBV20-1
TGCAGTGCTAGCGGGAGGCTCCGGGATGAGCAGTTCTTC
CSASGRLRDEQFF
>-|-|TRBJ2-7|TRBV4-1
TGCGCCAGCAGCCAAGATTTTACGAGCGGCGAGCAGTACTTC
CASSQDFTSGEQYF
>-|-|TRBJ2-7|TRBV2
TGTGCCAGCAGTGAAGTAGTCGTGGGGGCCTACGAGCAGTACTTC
CASSEVVVGAYEQYF
>-|once|TRBJ2-3|TRBV20-1
TGCAGTGCTAGTCGGGACTTCCTAACGGATACGCAGTATTTT
CSASRDFLTDTQYF
>-|few|TRBJ2-1|TRBV25-1
TGTGCCAGCAGTGAATATATGGGAAATGAGCAGTTCTTC
CASSEYMGNEQFF
>TRBD2|few|TRBJ2-1|TRBV20-1
TGCAGTGCTAGCCCGGGACTAGCGGGGGCCCTAGGGTACAATGAGCAGTTCTTC
CSASPGLAGALGYNEQFF
>TRBD2|many|TRBJ2-5|TRBV20-1
TGCAGTGCTAGAACCAGCGGGAGAGGGGAAACCCAGTACTTC
CSARTSGRGETQYF